This T cell receptor (beta chain) was identified in a study of OX40 agonist ivuxolimab in advanced cancers. In the study overall: Patients were treated with intravenous ivuxolimab, dosed at 0.01 to 10 mg/kg and infused every 2 weeks. The diagnoses of dose-escalation patients were hepatocellular carcinoma, melanoma, renal cell or head and neck cancer.

TCRdb's table, derived via immunoSEQ multiplex PCR, lists solely in-frame clones and lacks some. The table records approximately 28,000 clones, about four fifths of them present only once. This CDR3 is built from 13 residues. V was shortened by 0 bases and J by 7 bases, with 7 bases between the two germline ends. Germline-derived CDR1 and CDR2 are SGHVS and FNYEAQ. The sequence derives from an adult with an advanced solid tumor such as melanoma, head and neck, liver or kidney cancer. The chain has TRBV7-6 and TRBJ2-1; D is uncertain. Material: CD4+ or CD8+ T cells sorted from blood, obtained in a trial of the OX40 agonist ivuxolimab. The CDR3 DNA sequence: TGTGCCAGCAGCTTAGCAAGACTTAATGAGCAGTTCTTC. Translating it yields CASSLARLNEQFF.